This TCR beta chain is drawn from a study of blood T cell repertoires in COVID-19 (TCRdb year 2020). About the study as a whole: Samples covering the acute and convalescent phases of COVID-19 were provided by collaborators in the United States, Italy and Spain. The prospective study material was composed of cDNA or gDNA derived from T cells, B-cell-depleted T cells, or PBMCs. A freely available public database, intended as a resource for researchers studying the immune response to SARS-CoV-2, is where the repertoires were released. Samples were obtained from the ongoing ImmuneRACE study (first 160 participants) and from 1,200 or so subjects provided by 6 global collaborators. Deeply sampled blood TCRbeta repertoires from subjects exposed to, actively infected with, or recovered from COVID-19 were included in the dataset. A de-identified subject ID, COVID-19 status, age in years and sex were almost always included in the sample metadata. Where HLA class I and class II types were available, the types were taken from metadata supplied by the sample provider, not from assay-based typing.

For this clone: Its antigen target is currently unknown. Base-call qualities are not available, and no considerably larger clone is one nucleotide away.

Participants in the prospective study were aged about 18 to 100 years, lived in over 20 United States geographic areas, and enrolled through a virtual design. To assign participants to cohorts, the prospective study relied on clinical history that participants themselves reported in a screening survey and a study questionnaire. Exposed participants were defined as having been in contact with someone with a PCR-confirmed or clinician-diagnosed COVID-19 case within 2 weeks of study entry. In the prospective study, mobile phlebotomists collected whole blood, serum and a nasopharyngeal or oropharyngeal swab from each participant. Additional blood draws and questionnaires over an approximately two-month period could optionally be provided by prospective study participants. Before DNA extraction, blood samples from the prospective study were shipped at room temperature or frozen. What the research found in general, with its limitations: The amount of clinical and demographic metadata varied by source and participant and was provided uncurated.

Taken from the germline V gene, the CDR1 and CDR2 loops are ENHRY and SYGVKD. The CDR3 sequence holds 15 residues, the cysteine and phenylalanine included. The sequence is cut down to CDR3 DNA, 45 bases in frame from base 1. Relative to germline, V is 11 bases shorter and J is 7 bases shorter, with 23 bases between their ends. The immunoSEQ Assay, a bias-controlled multiplex PCR, was used to amplify TCRbeta CDR3 regions from genomic DNA. The original pipeline was this. The number of nucleated cells in each sample was estimated by amplification of reference gene primers within the assay. To quantify the absolute abundance of each unique TCRbeta CDR3 rearrangement, sequence reads were collapsed and filtered. For each sample, productive Simpson clonality was calculated as the square root of Simpson's diversity index across productive rearrangements. TCRdb took this table from immuneACCESS and kept in-frame rearrangements with V and J called. Such tables lack part of the clones; where checked against another copy, unresolved V genes explain under half of the gap, and the rest is unexplained. V and J calls and clone size are as listed in that table; D and trimming were resolved from the DNA. This sample gives roughly 270,000 clones in total; 80% to 85% of them show up just once. 5% of the sample comes from the top ten.

This receptor chain uses TRBV10-3 and TRBJ2-2; the D call is tentative, TRBD1 or TRBD2, as each matches 11 bases. Input material: PBMCs or T cells enriched from blood (not recorded which). This TCR derives from a middle-aged man who had been exposed to COVID-19. The CDR3: CAFGTGGTSGGELFF. Here is the DNA: TGTGCCTTCGGGACAGGGGGGACTAGCGGCGGGGAGCTGTTTTTT.